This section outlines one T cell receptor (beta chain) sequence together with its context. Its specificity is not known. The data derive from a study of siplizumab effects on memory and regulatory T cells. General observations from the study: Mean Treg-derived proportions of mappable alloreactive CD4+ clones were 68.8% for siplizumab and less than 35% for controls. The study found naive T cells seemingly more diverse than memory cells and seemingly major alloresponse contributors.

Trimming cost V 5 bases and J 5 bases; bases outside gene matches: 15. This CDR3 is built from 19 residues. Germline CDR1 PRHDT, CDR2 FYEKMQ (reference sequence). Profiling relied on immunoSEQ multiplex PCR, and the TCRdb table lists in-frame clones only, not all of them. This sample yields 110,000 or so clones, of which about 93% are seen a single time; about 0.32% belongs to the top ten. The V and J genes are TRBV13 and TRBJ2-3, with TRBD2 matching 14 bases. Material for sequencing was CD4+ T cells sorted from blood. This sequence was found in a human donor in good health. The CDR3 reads CASSTGLAGVDGVRDTQYF. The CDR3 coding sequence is TGTGCCAGCAGCACGGGACTAGCGGGAGTTGATGGGGTGAGAGATACGCAGTATTTT.